The rows below give T cell receptor beta chains drawn from one sample of a study of blood T cell repertoires in COVID-19. Sequencing was performed with immunoSEQ multiplex PCR; in TCRdb, only in-frame clones are kept and a portion is missing. This table has over 150,000 clones, about 90% appearing once. The sample was peripheral blood. These receptors originate from a man between 45 and 60 years old with acute or convalescent COVID-19. Each CDR3 is given with its conserved first and last residue. The D gene is left open where the match is weak. The size entry is marked missing in some rows and otherwise reads once, few, many or a size class.

abundance: once
j_gene: TRBJ1-3
d_gene: TRBD1
v_gene: TRBV3-1/TRBV3-2
CDR3aa: CASHRTGGNTIYF
CDR3nt: TGTGCCAGCCATCGGACAGGGGGAAACACCATATATTTT

abundance: -
j_gene: TRBJ2-7
d_gene: -
v_gene: TRBV5-6
CDR3aa: CASRPAGGYEQYF
CDR3nt: TGTGCCAGCAGACCCGCCGGGGGTTACGAGCAGTACTTC

abundance: -
j_gene: TRBJ1-1
d_gene: -
v_gene: TRBV27
CDR3aa: CASSRLSTTGTEAFF
CDR3nt: TGTGCCAGCAGTCGCCTTTCAACCACGGGGACTGAAGCTTTCTTT

abundance: -
j_gene: TRBJ2-1
d_gene: TRBD2
v_gene: TRBV2
CDR3aa: CASSPPGLVDLIVEQFF
CDR3nt: TGTGCCAGCAGTCCCCCGGGACTAGTCGATCTAATTGTTGAGCAGTTCTTC

abundance: -
j_gene: TRBJ2-2
d_gene: TRBD2
v_gene: TRBV27
CDR3aa: CASSIIAGGPSGELFF
CDR3nt: TGTGCCAGCAGTATAATAGCGGGAGGGCCGTCCGGGGAGCTGTTTTTT

abundance: -
j_gene: TRBJ2-1
d_gene: -
v_gene: TRBV3-1/TRBV3-2
CDR3aa: CASSQGTAVSGNEQFF
CDR3nt: TGTGCCAGCAGCCAAGGGACCGCTGTAAGCGGCAATGAGCAGTTCTTC

abundance: -
j_gene: TRBJ2-1
d_gene: -
v_gene: TRBV9
CDR3aa: CASSGSSSYNEQFF
CDR3nt: TGTGCCAGCAGCGGGAGCAGCTCCTACAATGAGCAGTTCTTC

abundance: -
j_gene: TRBJ2-1
d_gene: TRBD1
v_gene: TRBV6-5
CDR3aa: CASRMTGENEQFF
CDR3nt: TGTGCCAGCAGGATGACAGGGGAAAATGAGCAGTTCTTC

abundance: once
j_gene: TRBJ2-2
d_gene: TRBD2
v_gene: TRBV3-1/TRBV3-2
CDR3aa: CASSQDTGGTHTGELFF
CDR3nt: TGTGCCAGCAGCCAAGATACCGGGGGGACCCACACCGGGGAGCTGTTTTTT

abundance: -
j_gene: TRBJ2-2
d_gene: TRBD1
v_gene: TRBV10-2
CDR3aa: CASGQANTGELFF
CDR3nt: TGCGCCAGCGGACAGGCCAACACCGGGGAGCTGTTTTTT

abundance: -
j_gene: TRBJ1-5
d_gene: -
v_gene: TRBV19
CDR3aa: CASYQGTGPQHF
CDR3nt: TGTGCCAGTTATCAGGGGACGGGGCCCCAGCATTTT

abundance: -
j_gene: TRBJ2-1
d_gene: TRBD2
v_gene: TRBV5-1
CDR3aa: CASTGGGGGRYNEQFF
CDR3nt: TGCGCCAGCACCGGTGGGGGGGGCGGGAGGTACAATGAGCAGTTCTTC

abundance: few
j_gene: TRBJ2-2
d_gene: TRBD2
v_gene: TRBV10-3
CDR3aa: CAISESGRANGELFF
CDR3nt: TGTGCCATCAGTGAAAGCGGGAGGGCCAACGGGGAGCTGTTTTTT

abundance: -
j_gene: TRBJ1-1
d_gene: -
v_gene: TRBV18
CDR3aa: CASSPTENTEAFF
CDR3nt: TGTGCCAGCTCCCCTACAGAGAACACTGAAGCTTTCTTT

abundance: -
j_gene: TRBJ1-2
d_gene: -
v_gene: TRBV6-4
CDR3aa: CASSVVTVGYTF
CDR3nt: TGTGCCAGCAGTGTTGTGACAGTAGGCTACACCTTC

abundance: -
j_gene: TRBJ2-2
d_gene: -
v_gene: TRBV7-9
CDR3aa: CASSRQGGTGELFF
CDR3nt: TGTGCCAGCAGCCGACAGGGAGGCACCGGGGAGCTGTTTTTT

abundance: -
j_gene: TRBJ1-1
d_gene: -
v_gene: TRBV5-4
CDR3aa: CASSSYSTGMNTEAFF
CDR3nt: TGTGCCAGCAGCTCCTACTCGACAGGAATGAACACTGAAGCTTTCTTT

abundance: -
j_gene: TRBJ1-2
d_gene: -
v_gene: TRBV5-1
CDR3aa: CASSPGSSNGNYGYTF
CDR3nt: TGCGCCAGCAGCCCGGGATCAAGCAACGGAAACTATGGCTACACCTTC

abundance: few
j_gene: TRBJ2-2
d_gene: TRBD2
v_gene: TRBV25-1
CDR3aa: CASSEPTSGGYTGELFF
CDR3nt: TGTGCCAGCAGTGAACCCACTAGCGGGGGTTACACCGGGGAGCTGTTTTTT

abundance: -
j_gene: TRBJ2-2
d_gene: -
v_gene: TRBV7-2
CDR3aa: CASSSMGATNTGELFF
CDR3nt: TGTGCCAGCAGCTCGATGGGGGCCACCAACACCGGGGAGCTGTTTTTT

abundance: -
j_gene: TRBJ2-5
d_gene: TRBD1
v_gene: TRBV7-8
CDR3aa: CASSAATGRGETQYF
CDR3nt: TGTGCCAGCAGCGCGGCGACAGGGAGAGGAGAGACCCAGTACTTC

abundance: -
j_gene: TRBJ1-2
d_gene: -
v_gene: TRBV28
CDR3aa: CASSLTGREGGYTF
CDR3nt: TGTGCCAGCAGTTTAACGGGCAGGGAGGGGGGCTACACCTTC

abundance: -
j_gene: TRBJ1-4
d_gene: -
v_gene: TRBV6-5
CDR3aa: CASRSGSNEKLFF
CDR3nt: TGTGCCAGCAGATCGGGATCTAATGAAAAACTGTTTTTT

abundance: -
j_gene: TRBJ1-3
d_gene: -
v_gene: TRBV6-5
CDR3aa: CASSYSMAVPGNTIYF
CDR3nt: TGTGCCAGCAGTTACTCGATGGCAGTACCTGGAAACACCATATATTTT

abundance: once
j_gene: TRBJ2-5
d_gene: TRBD2
v_gene: TRBV5-4
CDR3aa: CASSGTSGSRGETQYF
CDR3nt: TGTGCCAGCAGCGGGACTAGCGGGAGCAGGGGAGAGACCCAGTACTTC

abundance: -
j_gene: TRBJ1-2
d_gene: TRBD1
v_gene: TRBV19
CDR3aa: CASSLIRDRGNYGYTF
CDR3nt: TGTGCCAGTAGTCTTATTCGCGACAGGGGAAACTATGGCTACACCTTC

abundance: -
j_gene: TRBJ1-4
d_gene: -
v_gene: TRBV28
CDR3aa: CASSSFGRGGTNEKLFF
CDR3nt: TGTGCCAGCAGTTCCTTTGGTAGGGGAGGAACTAATGAAAAACTGTTTTTT

abundance: -
j_gene: TRBJ1-2
d_gene: -
v_gene: TRBV5-1
CDR3aa: CASSLGQTFPDYGYTF
CDR3nt: TGCGCCAGCAGCTTGGGACAGACATTTCCTGACTATGGCTACACCTTC

abundance: -
j_gene: TRBJ2-1
d_gene: TRBD1
v_gene: TRBV27
CDR3aa: CASRTGRNEQFF
CDR3nt: TGTGCCAGCAGGACAGGGCGCAATGAGCAGTTCTTC

abundance: once
j_gene: TRBJ2-3
d_gene: TRBD2
v_gene: TRBV7-9
CDR3aa: CASSAWASGVTDTQYF
CDR3nt: TGTGCCAGCAGCGCCTGGGCTAGCGGGGTCACAGATACGCAGTATTTT

abundance: -
j_gene: TRBJ1-5
d_gene: -
v_gene: TRBV6-4
CDR3aa: CASRGGIHGGQPQHF
CDR3nt: TGTGCCAGCAGGGGTGGCATACACGGCGGTCAGCCCCAGCATTTT

abundance: once
j_gene: TRBJ2-7
d_gene: TRBD2
v_gene: TRBV10-3
CDR3aa: CAISARLADSYEQYF
CDR3nt: TGTGCCATCAGTGCAAGACTAGCGGATAGTTACGAGCAGTACTTC

abundance: -
j_gene: TRBJ2-1
d_gene: TRBD1
v_gene: TRBV2
CDR3aa: CASSVDRGHYNEQFF
CDR3nt: TGTGCCAGCAGCGTGGACAGGGGGCACTACAATGAGCAGTTCTTC

abundance: -
j_gene: TRBJ1-1
d_gene: TRBD1
v_gene: TRBV4-3
CDR3aa: CASSQDEVTGLAEAFF
CDR3nt: TGCGCCAGCAGCCAAGATGAGGTGACAGGGTTGGCTGAAGCTTTCTTT

abundance: -
j_gene: TRBJ2-5
d_gene: -
v_gene: TRBV9
CDR3aa: CASSVDRGGEGTQYF
CDR3nt: TGTGCCAGCAGCGTAGATCGCGGGGGCGAGGGGACCCAGTACTTC

abundance: -
j_gene: TRBJ2-5
d_gene: -
v_gene: TRBV2
CDR3aa: CASSELRRETQYF
CDR3nt: TGTGCCAGCAGTGAGCTTCGTCGGGAGACCCAGTACTTC

abundance: -
j_gene: TRBJ1-2
d_gene: -
v_gene: TRBV7-9
CDR3aa: CASSPQGYGYTF
CDR3nt: TGTGCCAGCAGCCCCCAGGGATATGGCTACACCTTC

abundance: -
j_gene: TRBJ2-1
d_gene: TRBD2
v_gene: TRBV10-3
CDR3aa: CAISEGMGTSFHEQFF
CDR3nt: TGTGCCATCAGTGAGGGTATGGGGACTAGCTTCCATGAGCAGTTCTTC

abundance: -
j_gene: TRBJ1-1
d_gene: TRBD1
v_gene: TRBV11-2
CDR3aa: CASSLGPGQGGTEAFF
CDR3nt: TGTGCCAGCAGCTTAGGACCGGGACAGGGGGGCACTGAAGCTTTCTTT

abundance: -
j_gene: TRBJ2-2
d_gene: -
v_gene: TRBV7-9
CDR3aa: CASSLASGNTGELFF
CDR3nt: TGTGCCAGCAGCTTAGCTAGCGGTAACACCGGGGAGCTGTTTTTT

abundance: -
j_gene: TRBJ1-2
d_gene: TRBD1
v_gene: TRBV16
CDR3aa: CASSQGTVGRGYTF
CDR3nt: TGTGCCAGCAGCCAGGGGACAGTCGGTCGGGGCTACACCTTC

abundance: -
j_gene: TRBJ1-3
d_gene: -
v_gene: TRBV27
CDR3aa: CASSPFNRVSGNTIYF
CDR3nt: TGTGCCAGCAGTCCGTTCAACAGGGTCTCTGGAAACACCATATATTTT

abundance: -
j_gene: TRBJ2-5
d_gene: TRBD1
v_gene: TRBV6-1
CDR3aa: CASSERGRETQYF
CDR3nt: TGTGCCAGCAGTGAAAGGGGGCGAGAGACCCAGTACTTC

abundance: few
j_gene: TRBJ1-1
d_gene: -
v_gene: TRBV7-9
CDR3aa: CASSWRTSLNTEAFF
CDR3nt: TGTGCCAGCAGCTGGAGGACGTCCTTGAACACTGAAGCTTTCTTT

abundance: -
j_gene: TRBJ2-7
d_gene: TRBD1
v_gene: TRBV5-5
CDR3aa: CASSSNQQGSSYEQYF
CDR3nt: TGTGCCAGCAGCTCAAACCAACAGGGGTCTTCCTACGAGCAGTACTTC

abundance: -
j_gene: TRBJ2-2
d_gene: -
v_gene: TRBV27
CDR3aa: CASTYGVTGELFF
CDR3nt: TGTGCCAGCACATACGGGGTCACCGGGGAGCTGTTTTTT

abundance: -
j_gene: TRBJ1-5
d_gene: TRBD1
v_gene: TRBV7-2
CDR3aa: CASSRSGTGNQPQHF
CDR3nt: TGTGCCAGCAGCCGCTCCGGGACAGGCAATCAGCCCCAGCATTTT

abundance: -
j_gene: TRBJ1-1
d_gene: -
v_gene: TRBV27
CDR3aa: CASSVTGTYTEAFF
CDR3nt: TGTGCCAGCAGTGTCACAGGGACGTACACTGAAGCTTTCTTT

abundance: -
j_gene: TRBJ1-6
d_gene: -
v_gene: TRBV9
CDR3aa: CASSAQGRDNSPLHF
CDR3nt: TGTGCCAGCAGCGCACAGGGTCGTGATAATTCACCCCTCCACTTT

abundance: -
j_gene: TRBJ1-2
d_gene: -
v_gene: TRBV5-6
CDR3aa: CASSSAGVANYGYTF
CDR3nt: TGTGCCAGCAGCTCTGCAGGGGTCGCGAACTATGGCTACACCTTC

abundance: once
j_gene: TRBJ1-4
d_gene: -
v_gene: TRBV27
CDR3aa: CASSKTGREANEKLFF
CDR3nt: TGTGCCAGCAGCAAGACAGGCCGTGAGGCTAATGAAAAACTGTTTTTT

abundance: -
j_gene: TRBJ1-5
d_gene: TRBD1
v_gene: TRBV28
CDR3aa: CASSFNRGSNQPQHF
CDR3nt: TGTGCCAGCAGTTTTAACAGGGGAAGCAATCAGCCCCAGCATTTT

abundance: once
j_gene: TRBJ2-3
d_gene: TRBD1
v_gene: TRBV5-4
CDR3aa: CASSHRTGRALDTQYF
CDR3nt: TGTGCCAGCAGCCACCGGACAGGTCGGGCGTTGGATACGCAGTATTTT

abundance: -
j_gene: TRBJ2-6
d_gene: -
v_gene: TRBV24-1
CDR3aa: CATQFSGANVLTF
CDR3nt: TGTGCCACCCAATTTTCTGGGGCCAACGTCCTGACTTTC